This T cell receptor (beta chain) was recorded in a study of yellow fever vaccine responses in identical twins. This clonotype was seen a handful of times. Deletions cut 3 bases from V and 1 base from J, with 9 bases between. CDR3 size: 14 residues. TCRdb analysed the RT-PCR reads with MiXCR anew, one entry per CDR3 protein. The repertoire holds under 1,300 distinct CDR3 sequences, roughly 72% seen once, with roughly 25% in the top ten. J is TRBJ1-2 and V is TRBV12-3 or TRBV12-4; a possible D gene is TRBD1 (5 bases). Sequences were derived from T cells from blood (PBMCs), unsorted or a sorted subset (not recorded which), sampled before or after yellow fever vaccination (not recorded which). The origin of this receptor is a female donor who received the yellow fever vaccine. CDR3 sequence (DNA): TGTGCCAGCAGTTTTCGACAGTATAACTATGGCTACACCTTC. Translation gives CASSFRQYNYGYTF.